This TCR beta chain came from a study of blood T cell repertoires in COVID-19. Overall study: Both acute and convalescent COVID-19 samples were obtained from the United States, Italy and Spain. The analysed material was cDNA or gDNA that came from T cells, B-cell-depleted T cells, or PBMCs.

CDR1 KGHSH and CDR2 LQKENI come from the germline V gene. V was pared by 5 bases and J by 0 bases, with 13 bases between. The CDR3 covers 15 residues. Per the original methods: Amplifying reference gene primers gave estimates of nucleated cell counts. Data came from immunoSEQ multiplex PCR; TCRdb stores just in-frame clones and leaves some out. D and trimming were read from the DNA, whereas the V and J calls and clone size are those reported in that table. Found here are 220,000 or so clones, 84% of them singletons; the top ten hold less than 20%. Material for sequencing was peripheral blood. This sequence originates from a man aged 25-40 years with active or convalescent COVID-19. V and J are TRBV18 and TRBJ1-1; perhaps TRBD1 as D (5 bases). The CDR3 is CASSSKDSMNTEAFF. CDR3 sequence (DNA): TGTGCCAGCTCATCCAAAGACAGCATGAACACTGAAGCTTTCTTT.